This T cell receptor beta chain was obtained from a study of shared clonotypes between healthy human individuals. V was pared by 3 bases and J by 2 bases, with 14 bases between. CDR1 and CDR2 from the germline V gene are MNHGY and SVAAGI. This CDR3 contains 15 residues. Sequencing was performed with immunoSEQ multiplex PCR; in TCRdb, only in-frame clones are kept and a portion is missing. The profile shows roughly 1,500,000 clones, 98% to 99% of them singletons. This chain connects TRBV6-9 to TRBJ2-7, with D perhaps TRBD2 (6 bases). This clonotype was sampled from a man aged 25-40 years in good health. Sequences were obtained from naive CD4+ T cells sorted from blood. Subset: CD45RA+ positively selected. CDR3 region: CASSYTSGGPYEQYF. The CDR3 nucleotides are TGTGCCAGCAGTTACACCTCCGGGGGACCCTACGAGCAGTACTTC.